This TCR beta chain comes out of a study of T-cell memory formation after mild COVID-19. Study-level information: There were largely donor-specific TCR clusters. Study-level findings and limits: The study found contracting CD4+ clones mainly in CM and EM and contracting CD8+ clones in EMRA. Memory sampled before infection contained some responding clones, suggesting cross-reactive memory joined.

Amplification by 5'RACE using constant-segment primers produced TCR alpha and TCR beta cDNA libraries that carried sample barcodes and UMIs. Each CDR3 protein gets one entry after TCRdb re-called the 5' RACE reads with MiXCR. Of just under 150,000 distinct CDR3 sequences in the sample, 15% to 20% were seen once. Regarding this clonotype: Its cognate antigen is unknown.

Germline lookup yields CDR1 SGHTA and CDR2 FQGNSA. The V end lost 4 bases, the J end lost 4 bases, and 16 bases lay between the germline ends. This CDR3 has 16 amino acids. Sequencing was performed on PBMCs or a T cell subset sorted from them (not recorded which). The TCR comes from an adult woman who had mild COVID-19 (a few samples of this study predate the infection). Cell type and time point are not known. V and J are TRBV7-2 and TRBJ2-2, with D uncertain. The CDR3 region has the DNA TGTGCCAGCAGCTCTCCTTACGCTGTGGGCACCGGGGAGCTGTTTTTT. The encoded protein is CASSSPYAVGTGELFF. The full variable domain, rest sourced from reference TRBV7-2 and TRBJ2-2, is GAGVSQSPSNKVTEKGKDVELRCDPISGHTALYWYRQSLGQGLEFLIYFQGNSAPDKSGLPSDRFSAERTGGSVSTLTIQRTQQEDSAVYLCASSSPYAVGTGELFFGEGSRLTVL.